What follows are 4 T cell receptor beta chains derived from one specimen sequenced in a study of T cells after yellow fever vaccination. From the 5' RACE reads, TCRdb called clonotypes with MiXCR, one entry per CDR3 protein. This table holds over 110,000 distinct CDR3 sequences, roughly 8.2% found once. The sequencing used CD4+ T cells sorted from PBMCs, collected 5 days after the yellow fever booster vaccination. The source is a man aged 25 to 40 who received the YFV17D yellow fever vaccine.

Ten or more counts support this clonotype. The rearrangement links TRBV20-1 to TRBJ2-7; TRBD2 agrees at 7 bases. Germline trimming cut 1 base from V and 0 bases from J; bases unmatched to any gene: 6. Looked up from germline, CDR1 is DFQATT and CDR2 is SNEGSKA (reference sequence). The CDR3 has 15 amino acids. The chain's CDR3 is CSARVASGGSYEQYF. The CDR3 bases are TGCAGTGCTAGAGTGGCTAGCGGAGGCTCCTACGAGCAGTACTTC.

This clonotype was recorded at least ten times. The chain uses TRBV29-1 and TRBJ2-1; maybe TRBD1 (6 bases). Germline CDR1 is SQVTM and CDR2 is ANQGSEA. The CDR3 covers 14 residues. Trimming removed 1 base at V and 10 bases at J, with 17 bases between. CDR3 sequence: CSVEGIRGRREQFF. CDR3 nucleotide sequence: TGCAGCGTTGAAGGGATCAGGGGCCGTAGGGAGCAGTTCTTC.

This clonotype was seen repeatedly, ten times or more. The chain employs TRBV20-1 and TRBJ2-1; D gene unclear. Germline values: CDR1 DFQATT, CDR2 SNEGSKA (reference sequence). The CDR3 spans 12 residues. V lost 5 bases, J lost 8 bases, and 13 bases lay in between. CDR3 nucleotide sequence: TGCAGTGCTCGCGGACCATCGGATGAGCAGTTCTTC. Amino acid sequence: CSARGPSDEQFF.

This clonotype was seen repeatedly, ten times or more. V and J are TRBV5-6 and TRBJ2-5, with D unclear. The CDR3 has 13 amino acids. V was clipped by 0 bases and J by 1 base, with 4 bases between them. Germline V CDR1 and CDR2: SGHDT, YYEEEE. CDR3 loop: CASSLDTQETQYF. The CDR3 DNA sequence: TGTGCCAGCAGCTTGGACACCCAAGAGACCCAGTACTTC.